The 18 T cell receptor beta chains below come from one sample, sequenced in a study of CD4 T cells in relation to SARS-CoV-2 and coronaviruses. Unexposed donor CD4+ T cells date from 2011-2018, before the COVID-19 pandemic. Measured with immunoSEQ multiplex PCR; TCRdb has only the in-frame clones, and not every one. The sample comprises just under 65,000 clones, 85% to 95% of which are singletons, and around 0.13% rests with the top ten. Input material: naive CD4+ T cells from PBMCs. Described subset: naive CD4+ T cells isolated by negative enrichment. The receptors originated from a human donor in good health.

The V gene is TRBV4-2, the J gene TRBJ2-2; TRBD1 aligns across 12 bases. V gave up 0 bases and J gave up 4 bases; unmatched junction bases: 9. Germline CDR1 reads LGHNA; CDR2 reads YNFKEQ. The CDR3 contains 19 residues. In nucleotides, the CDR3 is TGTGCCAGCAGCCAAGACCCCAGAGGGACAGGGGGCCGCACCGGGGAGCTGTTTTTT. Translating it yields CASSQDPRGTGGRTGELFF.

The chain recombines TRBV5-1 with TRBJ1-6, with a possible D match to TRBD1 (5 bases). V dropped 4 bases and J dropped 0 bases, with 14 bases sitting between them. Germline loops: CDR1 SGHRS, CDR2 YFSETQ. The CDR3 extends over 17 amino acids. CDR3: CASSPGQLSSYNSPLHF. The CDR3 bases are TGCGCCAGCAGCCCCGGACAACTGAGCTCCTATAATTCACCCCTCCACTTT. The whole variable domain, filled in from reference TRBV5-1 and TRBJ1-6, reads KAGVTQTPRYLIKTRGQQVTLSCSPISGHRSVSWYQQTPGQGLQFLFEYFSETQRNKGNFPGRFSGRQFSNSRSEMNVSTLELGDSALYLCASSPGQLSSYNSPLHFGNGTRLTVT.

This rearrangement joins TRBV7-3 to TRBJ2-2, with D perhaps TRBD2 (6 bases). Trimming took 1 base from V and 0 from J, leaving 9 bases between them. The CDR3 covers 16 residues. The germline gives CDR1 SGHTA, CDR2 FQGTGA. CDR3 in DNA: TGTGCCAGCAGCTTAAACGCGGGACCGAACACCGGGGAGCTGTTTTTT. Protein product: CASSLNAGPNTGELFF.

The chain joins TRBV3-1 (or the pseudogene TRBV3-2) to TRBJ2-7; 8 bases align to TRBD1. Trimming at V came to 3 bases and at J to 2 bases, leaving 9 bases not matched to a gene. Germline loops: CDR1 LGHDT, CDR2 YNNKEL (reference sequence). The CDR3 consists of 16 residues. The CDR3 DNA reads as TGTGCCAGCAGCCATCGACAGGGGCTTCACCCCTACGAGCAGTACTTC. This sequence encodes CASSHRQGLHPYEQYF.

The chain joins TRBV5-4 to TRBJ2-5, with TRBD2 matching over 11 bases. CDR3 length: 17 residues. Germline V gives CDR1 SGHNT, CDR2 YYREEE (reference sequence). Trimming removed 4 bases from V and 5 bases from J; junction bases left unmatched: 13. The CDR3 DNA sequence: TGTGCCAGCAGCCCAGGTGGCACTAGCGGGAGAGGGGAGACCCAGTACTTC. Encoded protein: CASSPGGTSGRGETQYF.

This chain joins TRBV6-5 and TRBJ1-3, with 8 bases aligning to TRBD1. The CDR3 is 15 residues long. Trimming removed 7 bases from V and 0 bases from J; junction bases left unmatched: 5. CDR1 is MNHEY and CDR2 is SVGAGI in the germline V gene. CDR3 protein: CASTPTGDSGNTIYF. CDR3 coding DNA: TGTGCCAGCACCCCGACAGGGGACTCTGGAAACACCATATATTTT.

The chain uses TRBV12-3 or TRBV12-4 and TRBJ2-7; 9 nucleotides line up with TRBD1. The CDR3 runs 13 residues. J lost 5 bases, V lost 6 bases, and 5 bases had no gene match. In DNA, the CDR3 is TGTGCCAGCAGGCCGGGACAGGGCCACGAGCAGTACTTC. Protein sequence: CASRPGQGHEQYF.

The chain combines TRBV7-2 with TRBJ2-7; possibly TRBD2 for D (6 bases). Germline assignment: CDR1 SGHTA and CDR2 FQGNSA. The V end lost 6 bases, the J end lost 4 bases, and 19 bases lay between the germline ends. CDR3 size: 15 residues. Here the CDR3 DNA reads TGTGCCAGCAGGGCATTTCCGGGGACTCAGTACGAGCAGTACTTC. It specifies CASRAFPGTQYEQYF.

This clone showed up just once. The chain combines TRBV14 with TRBJ2-5; 9 bases line up with TRBD1. Germline CDR1 reads SGHDN; CDR2 reads FVKESK. Losses at the gene ends were 4 bases for V and 2 bases for J; bases not matched to a gene: 5. The CDR3 consists of 15 residues. In nucleotides, the CDR3 is TGTGCCAGCAGCCGGCCGACAGGGGGACAAGAGACCCAGTACTTC. Protein product: CASSRPTGGQETQYF. The full variable domain, rest sourced from reference TRBV14 and TRBJ2-5, is EAGVTQFPSHSVIEKGQTVTLRCDPISGHDNLYWYRRVMGKEIKFLLHFVKESKQDESGMPNNRFLAERTGGTYSTLKVQPAELEDSGVYFCASSRPTGGQETQYFGPGTRLLVL.

The sample holds a few counts of this clone. The V call is TRBV5-1, the J call TRBJ2-7, with 11 bases lining up with TRBD1. Looked up from germline, CDR1 is SGHRS and CDR2 is YFSETQ. The CDR3 is made up of 16 amino acids. With V trimmed by 4 bases and J by 2 bases, 8 bases remained unmatched. The CDR3 DNA reads as TGCGCCAGCAGCCTCGTCCCGGGACAGGGGGCCTACGAGCAGTACTTC. Encoded protein: CASSLVPGQGAYEQYF.

The chain employs TRBV28 and TRBJ1-5; 8 nucleotides match TRBD1. The trim removed 3 bases at V and 6 bases at J, leaving 4 bases unmatched. Germline-derived CDR1 and CDR2 are MDHEN and SYDVKM. The CDR3 sequence is 14 residues long. CDR3 bases: TGTGCCAGCAGTTTGGACAGGGAAAGTCAGCCCCAGCATTTT. Translated: CASSLDRESQPQHF.

This rearrangement joins TRBV18 to TRBJ2-1, with 11 bases matching TRBD2. Germline values: CDR1 KGHSH, CDR2 LQKENI. The CDR3 runs 15 residues. V trimming: 4 bases; J trimming: 5 bases; junction bases outside the gene matches: 4. DNA of the CDR3: TGTGCCAGCTCACAAGGGACTAGCGGAAACAATGAGCAGTTCTTC. Its translation is CASSQGTSGNNEQFF.

This chain connects TRBV10-3 to TRBJ2-7; 10 bases align to TRBD2. Germline trimming cut 0 bases from V and 3 bases from J; bases unmatched to any gene: 8. Per the germline V gene, CDR1 is ENHRY and CDR2 is SYGVKD. The length of the CDR3 is 17 residues. The CDR3 protein is CAISESEGRTSGYEQYF. The CDR3 nucleotides read TGTGCCATCAGTGAGTCTGAAGGTCGGACTAGCGGCTACGAGCAGTACTTC.

The chain carries TRBV7-2 and TRBJ2-1; D is undetermined. V was clipped by 5 bases and J by 0 bases, with 20 bases between them. This CDR3 region has 18 residues. CDR1 is SGHTA and CDR2 is FQGNSA in the germline V gene. The CDR3 DNA reads TGTGCCAGCAGCATGACGCGTTCGCGGACGAGCTCCTACAATGAGCAGTTCTTC. Translated: CASSMTRSRTSSYNEQFF.

The rearrangement uses TRBV3-1 (or the pseudogene TRBV3-2) and TRBJ1-1, with 9 bases fitting TRBD1. From germline, CDR1 is LGHDT and CDR2 YNNKEL (reference sequence). The V segment lost 5 bases and the J segment 6 bases; nucleotides outside the gene matches: 7. The CDR3 length is 14 residues. This CDR3 reads CASSTRDRDPEAFF. The CDR3, as DNA: TGTGCCAGCAGCACCAGGGACAGGGACCCTGAAGCTTTCTTT.

The chain employs TRBV6-4 and TRBJ1-1; D not resolved. The CDR3 runs 14 residues. Between the trimmed V and J ends, which lost 4 bases and 6 bases, there was a span of 15 bases. CDR1 and CDR2 (germline): MRHNA, SNTAGT. The CDR3 coding sequence is TGTGCCAGCAGTGCCGCCTCTCGGGCGTCTGAAGCTTTCTTT. Residues: CASSAASRASEAFF.

The chain combines TRBV6-6 with TRBJ2-7, with TRBD1 matching 7 bases. The CDR3 is made up of 14 amino acids. From germline, CDR1 is MNHNY and CDR2 SVGAGI (reference sequence). Trimming took 4 bases from V and 3 from J; bases not matched to a gene: 6. The CDR3 DNA reads TGTGCCAGCAGTTGGACAGGAATAAACTACGAGCAGTACTTC. It encodes CASSWTGINYEQYF.

CDR3 nucleotide sequence: TGTGCCAGCAGTGAGTGGGAGACTAGCGGGAGTATTGATGAGCAGTTCTTC. The encoded protein is CASSEWETSGSIDEQFF. J is TRBJ2-1 and V is TRBV6-4; 12 bases align to TRBD2. Per the germline V gene, CDR1 is MRHNA and CDR2 is SNTAGT. This CDR3 has 17 amino acids. The V and J ends lost 3 bases and 8 bases, in that order; junction bases with no gene match: 11.